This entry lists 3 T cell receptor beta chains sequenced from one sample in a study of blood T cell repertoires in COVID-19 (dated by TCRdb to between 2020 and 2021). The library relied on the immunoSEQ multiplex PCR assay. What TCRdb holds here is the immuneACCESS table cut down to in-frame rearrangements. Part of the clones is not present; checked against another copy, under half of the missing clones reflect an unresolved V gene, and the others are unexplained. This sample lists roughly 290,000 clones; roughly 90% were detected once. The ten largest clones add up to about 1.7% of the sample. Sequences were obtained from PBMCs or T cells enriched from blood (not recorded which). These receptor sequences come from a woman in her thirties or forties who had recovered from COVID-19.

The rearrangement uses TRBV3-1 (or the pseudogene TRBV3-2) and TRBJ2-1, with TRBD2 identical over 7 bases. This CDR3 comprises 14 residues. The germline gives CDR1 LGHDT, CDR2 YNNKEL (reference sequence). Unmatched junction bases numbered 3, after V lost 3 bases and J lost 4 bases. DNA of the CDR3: TGTGCCAGCAGCCAGACCGGGGGGTACAATGAGCAGTTCTTC. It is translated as CASSQTGGYNEQFF.

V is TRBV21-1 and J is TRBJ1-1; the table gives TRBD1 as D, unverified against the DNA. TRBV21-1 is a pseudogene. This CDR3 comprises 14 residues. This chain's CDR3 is CASSAPGVNTEAFF. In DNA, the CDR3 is TGTGCCAGCAGCGCACCAGGCGTGAACACTGAAGCTTTCTTT.

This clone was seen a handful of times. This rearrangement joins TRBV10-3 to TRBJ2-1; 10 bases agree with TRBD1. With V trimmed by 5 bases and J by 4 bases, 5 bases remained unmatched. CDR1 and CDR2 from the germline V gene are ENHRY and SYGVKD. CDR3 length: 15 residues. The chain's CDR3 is CAISPGQGIYNEQFF. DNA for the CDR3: TGTGCCATCAGTCCGGGACAGGGGATATACAATGAGCAGTTCTTC.